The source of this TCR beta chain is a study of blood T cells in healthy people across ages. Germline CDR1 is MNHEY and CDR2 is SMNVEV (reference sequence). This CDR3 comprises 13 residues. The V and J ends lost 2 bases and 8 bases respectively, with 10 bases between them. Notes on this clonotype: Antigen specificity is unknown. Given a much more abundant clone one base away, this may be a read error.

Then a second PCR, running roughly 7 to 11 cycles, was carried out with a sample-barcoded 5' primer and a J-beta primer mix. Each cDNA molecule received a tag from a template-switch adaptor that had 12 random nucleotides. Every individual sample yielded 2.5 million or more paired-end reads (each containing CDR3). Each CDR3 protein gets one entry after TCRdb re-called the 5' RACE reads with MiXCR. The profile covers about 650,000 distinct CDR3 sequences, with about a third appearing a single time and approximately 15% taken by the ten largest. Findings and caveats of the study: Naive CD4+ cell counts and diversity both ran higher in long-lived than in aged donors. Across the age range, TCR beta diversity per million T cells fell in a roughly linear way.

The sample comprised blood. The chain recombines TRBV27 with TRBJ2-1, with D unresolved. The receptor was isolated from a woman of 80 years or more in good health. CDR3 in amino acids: CASSLPLGDEQFF. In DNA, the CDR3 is TGTGCCAGCAGTTTACCCCTAGGCGATGAGCAGTTCTTC.